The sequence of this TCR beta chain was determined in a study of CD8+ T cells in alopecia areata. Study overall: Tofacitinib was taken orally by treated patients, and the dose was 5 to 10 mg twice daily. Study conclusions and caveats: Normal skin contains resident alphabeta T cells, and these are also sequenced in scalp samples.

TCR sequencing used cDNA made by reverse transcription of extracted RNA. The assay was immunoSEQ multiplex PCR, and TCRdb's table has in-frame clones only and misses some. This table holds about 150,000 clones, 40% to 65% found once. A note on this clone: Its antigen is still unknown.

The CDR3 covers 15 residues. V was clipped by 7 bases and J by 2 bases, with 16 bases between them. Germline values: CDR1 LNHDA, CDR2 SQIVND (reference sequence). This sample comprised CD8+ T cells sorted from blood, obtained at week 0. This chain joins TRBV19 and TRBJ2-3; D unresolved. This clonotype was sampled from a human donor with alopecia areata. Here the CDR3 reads CASTNRPAATDTQYF. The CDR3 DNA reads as TGTGCCAGTACTAACCGCCCGGCCGCCACAGATACGCAGTATTTT.